This is a list of T cell receptor beta chains from one sample in a study of blood T cell repertoires in COVID-19. The table came from immunoSEQ multiplex PCR; TCRdb's copy has only in-frame clones and leaves some out. The data show 9,000 to 10,000 clones, with around 78% seen just once and 35% to 40% held by the top ten. Sequencing input: peripheral blood. The source of these receptors is a human donor in a cohort sampled during active COVID-19. The CDR3 runs from the conserved cysteine through the conserved F or W.

j_gene | v_gene | CDR3aa
TRBJ2-2 | TRBV9 | CASSPGTSALGELFF
TRBJ1-4 | TRBV7-9 | CASSMGTPTNEKLFF
TRBJ2-7 | TRBV7-3 | CASSLNLGGRAGQYF
TRBJ2-7 | TRBV7-9 | CASSSRQGYNEQYF
TRBJ2-7 | TRBV29-1 | CSVESYDSYEQYF
TRBJ2-1 | TRBV4-1 | CASSQLAGASYNEQFF
TRBJ1-4 | TRBV7-9 | CASSFSALGTGDEKLFF
TRBJ1-5 | TRBV18 | CASSPGGHSNQPQHF
TRBJ2-5 | TRBV14 | CASSPTGETQYF
TRBJ1-5 | TRBV19 | CASSSRAVSYYSNQPQHF
TRBJ2-3 | TRBV28 | CASSRLGTSRGGGTDTQYF
TRBJ2-7 | TRBV5-1 | CASSLDTAPMREQYF
TRBJ1-6 | TRBV6-2/TRBV6-3 | CASSYILTFSNSPLHF
TRBJ1-2 | TRBV5-1 | CASSPDLRGYGYTF
TRBJ2-3 | TRBV10-2 | CASSESTSGGSTDTQYF
TRBJ1-5 | TRBV30 | CAWSPHRGQPQHF
TRBJ2-1 | TRBV7-2 | CASSFAGGRYNEQFF
TRBJ2-7 | TRBV9 | CASSETGVEQYF
TRBJ2-1 | TRBV18 | CASSPSASGREQFF
TRBJ2-5 | TRBV5-1 | CASSLVGLETQYF
TRBJ2-7 | TRBV6-5 | CASTLGQHEWQYF
TRBJ1-1 | TRBV9 | CASSARQGAPTEAFF
TRBJ2-3 | TRBV27 | CASSLERVVTDTQYF
TRBJ1-2 | TRBV19 | CASSPRQETPNYGYTF
TRBJ1-1 | TRBV3-1/TRBV3-2 | CASSQGTGANTEAFF
TRBJ2-1 | TRBV6-2/TRBV6-3 | CASSLQGGGSYNEQFF
TRBJ1-1 | TRBV2 | CASSRRGTDGGEAFF
TRBJ2-7 | TRBV30 | CAWSAILGHSGEQYF
TRBJ2-2 | TRBV24-1 | CATSDRGRYTGELFF
TRBJ1-4 | TRBV3-1/TRBV3-2 | CASSRGQVVELFF
TRBJ2-7 | TRBV21-1 | CASSKYGSGGPTYPYEQYF
TRBJ2-7 | TRBV6-5 | CASSYHSTGPYEQYF
TRBJ2-3 | TRBV28 | CASSSTRVAQNTDTQYF
TRBJ2-7 | TRBV3-1/TRBV3-2 | CASSQDLLEQYF
TRBJ2-7 | TRBV18 | CASSDGQTYEQYF
TRBJ2-7 | TRBV28 | CASSLGTGGFIYEQYF
TRBJ1-6 | TRBV6-2/TRBV6-3 | CASSYSGGRPLHF
TRBJ2-7 | TRBV9 | CASSARDYPYEQYF